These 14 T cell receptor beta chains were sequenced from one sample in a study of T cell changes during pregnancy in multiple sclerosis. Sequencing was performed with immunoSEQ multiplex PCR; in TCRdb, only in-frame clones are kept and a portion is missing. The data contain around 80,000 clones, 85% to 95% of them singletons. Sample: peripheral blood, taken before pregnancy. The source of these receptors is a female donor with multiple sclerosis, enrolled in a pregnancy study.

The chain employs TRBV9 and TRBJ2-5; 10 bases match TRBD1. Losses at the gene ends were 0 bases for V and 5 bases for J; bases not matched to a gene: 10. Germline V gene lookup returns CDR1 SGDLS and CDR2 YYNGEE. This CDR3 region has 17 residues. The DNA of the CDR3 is TGTGCCAGCAGCGTAGGTACTGGGACAGGGGCCTGGGAGACCCAGTACTTC. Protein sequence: CASSVGTGTGAWETQYF.

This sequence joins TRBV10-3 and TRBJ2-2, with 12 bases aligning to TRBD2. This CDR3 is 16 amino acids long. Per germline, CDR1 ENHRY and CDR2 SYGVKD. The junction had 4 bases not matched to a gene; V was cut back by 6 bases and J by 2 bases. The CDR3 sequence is CAISRTSGTNTGELFF. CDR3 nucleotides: TGTGCCATCAGCAGGACTAGCGGGACTAACACCGGGGAGCTGTTTTTT.

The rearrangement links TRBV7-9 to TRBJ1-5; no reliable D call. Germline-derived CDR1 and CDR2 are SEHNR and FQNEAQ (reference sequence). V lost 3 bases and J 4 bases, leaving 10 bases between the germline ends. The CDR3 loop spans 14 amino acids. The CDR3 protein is CASSLGPGNQPQHF. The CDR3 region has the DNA TGTGCCAGCAGCTTGGGTCCGGGTAATCAGCCCCAGCATTTT.

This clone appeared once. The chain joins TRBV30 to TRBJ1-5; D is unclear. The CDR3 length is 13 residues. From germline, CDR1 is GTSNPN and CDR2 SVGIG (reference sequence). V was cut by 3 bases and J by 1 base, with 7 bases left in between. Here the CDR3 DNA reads TGTGCCTGGAGCCCCCGGAGCAATCAGCCCCAGCATTTT. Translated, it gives CAWSPRSNQPQHF.

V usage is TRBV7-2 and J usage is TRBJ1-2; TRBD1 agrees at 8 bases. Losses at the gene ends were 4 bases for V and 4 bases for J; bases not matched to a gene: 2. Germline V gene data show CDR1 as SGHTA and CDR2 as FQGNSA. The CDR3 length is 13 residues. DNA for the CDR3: TGTGCCAGCAGCTCGACAGGGGCCTATGGCTACACCTTC. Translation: CASSSTGAYGYTF.

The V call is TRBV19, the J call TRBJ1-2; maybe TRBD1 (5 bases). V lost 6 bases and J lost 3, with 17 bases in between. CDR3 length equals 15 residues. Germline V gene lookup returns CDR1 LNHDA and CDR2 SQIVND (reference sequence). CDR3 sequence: CASRGSSAGYYGYTF. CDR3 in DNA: TGTGCCAGTAGGGGAAGTTCTGCAGGGTACTATGGCTACACCTTC.

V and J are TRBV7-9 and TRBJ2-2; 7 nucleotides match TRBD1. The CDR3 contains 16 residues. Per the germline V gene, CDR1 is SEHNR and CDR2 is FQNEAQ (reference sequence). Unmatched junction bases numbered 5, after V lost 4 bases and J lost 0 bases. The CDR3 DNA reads TGTGCCAGCAGCTCACAAGGACAGGCGAACACCGGGGAGCTGTTTTTT. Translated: CASSSQGQANTGELFF.

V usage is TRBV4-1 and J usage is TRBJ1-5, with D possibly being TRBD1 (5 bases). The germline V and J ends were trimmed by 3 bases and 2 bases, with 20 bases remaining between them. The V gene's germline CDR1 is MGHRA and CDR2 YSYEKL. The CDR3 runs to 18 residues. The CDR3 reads CASSHVGRESGGNQPQHF. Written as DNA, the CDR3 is TGCGCCAGCAGCCATGTGGGACGGGAGTCAGGTGGCAATCAGCCCCAGCATTTT.

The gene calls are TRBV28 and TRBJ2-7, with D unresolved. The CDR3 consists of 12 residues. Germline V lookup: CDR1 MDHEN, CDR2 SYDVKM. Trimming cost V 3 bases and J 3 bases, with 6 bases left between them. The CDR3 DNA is TGTGCCAGCAGTTTTAGTTACTACGAGCAGTACTTC. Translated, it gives CASSFSYYEQYF.

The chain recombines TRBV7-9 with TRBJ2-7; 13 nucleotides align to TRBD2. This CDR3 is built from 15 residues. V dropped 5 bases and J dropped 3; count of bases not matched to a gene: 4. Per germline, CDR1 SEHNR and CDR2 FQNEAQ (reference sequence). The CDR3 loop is CASSGLAGARYEQYF. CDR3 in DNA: TGTGCCAGCAGCGGACTAGCGGGAGCCCGCTACGAGCAGTACTTC. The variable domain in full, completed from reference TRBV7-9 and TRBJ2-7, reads DTGVSQNPRHKITKRGQNVTFRCDPISEHNRLYWYRQTLGQGPEFLTYFQNEAQLEKSRLLSDRFSAERPKGSFSTLEIQRTEQGDSAMYLCASSGLAGARYEQYFGPGTRLTVT.

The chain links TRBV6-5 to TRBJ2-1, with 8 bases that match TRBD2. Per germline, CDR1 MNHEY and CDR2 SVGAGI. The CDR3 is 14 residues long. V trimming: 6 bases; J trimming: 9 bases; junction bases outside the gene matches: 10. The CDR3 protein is CASSPSGSTSEQFF. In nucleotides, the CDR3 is TGTGCCAGCAGCCCGAGCGGGAGTACAAGTGAGCAGTTCTTC.

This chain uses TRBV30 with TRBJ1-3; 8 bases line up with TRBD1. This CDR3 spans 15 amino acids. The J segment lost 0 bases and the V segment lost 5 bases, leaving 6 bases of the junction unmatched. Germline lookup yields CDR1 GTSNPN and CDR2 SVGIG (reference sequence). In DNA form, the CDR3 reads TGTGCCTGGTCGAGGACAGGGCACTCTGGAAACACCATATATTTT. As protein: CAWSRTGHSGNTIYF.

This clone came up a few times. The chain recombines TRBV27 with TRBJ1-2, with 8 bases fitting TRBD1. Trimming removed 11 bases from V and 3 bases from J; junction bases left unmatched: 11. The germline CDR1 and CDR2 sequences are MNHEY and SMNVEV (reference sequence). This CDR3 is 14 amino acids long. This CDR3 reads CAAGGTGSYYGYTF. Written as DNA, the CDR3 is TGTGCCGCTGGAGGGACAGGAAGCTACTATGGCTACACCTTC.

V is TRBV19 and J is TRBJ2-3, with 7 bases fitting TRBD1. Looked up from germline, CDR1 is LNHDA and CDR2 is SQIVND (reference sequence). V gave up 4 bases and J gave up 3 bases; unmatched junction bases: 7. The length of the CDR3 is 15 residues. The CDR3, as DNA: TGTGCCAGTAGTACAGACAGGGTTGGGACAGATACGCAGTATTTT. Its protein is CASSTDRVGTDTQYF.